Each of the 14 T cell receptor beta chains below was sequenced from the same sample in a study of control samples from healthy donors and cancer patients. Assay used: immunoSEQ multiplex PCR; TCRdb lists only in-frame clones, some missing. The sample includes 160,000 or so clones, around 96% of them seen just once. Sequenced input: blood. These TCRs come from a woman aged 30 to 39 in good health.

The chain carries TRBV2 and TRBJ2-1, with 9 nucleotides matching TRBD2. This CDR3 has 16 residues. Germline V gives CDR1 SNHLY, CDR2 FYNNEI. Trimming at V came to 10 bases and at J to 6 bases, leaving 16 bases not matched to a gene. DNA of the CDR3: TGTGCCACCGAGGCCCCAGTAGCGGGAGTTCCCAATGAGCAGTTCTTC. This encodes CATEAPVAGVPNEQFF.

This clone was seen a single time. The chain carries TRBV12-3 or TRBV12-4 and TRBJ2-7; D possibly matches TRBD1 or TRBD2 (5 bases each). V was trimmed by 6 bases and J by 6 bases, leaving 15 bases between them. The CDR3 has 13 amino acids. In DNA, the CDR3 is TGTGCCAGCAGAGCCGGGACCCGCATCGAGCAGTACTTC. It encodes CASRAGTRIEQYF.

The CDR3 DNA sequence: TGTGCCATCTCCCGTGGACTAGCAGGAAATACGCAGTATTTT. It encodes CAISRGLAGNTQYF. The chain combines TRBV7-9 with TRBJ2-3; 8 bases agree with TRBD2. The junction had 13 bases not matched to a gene; V was cut back by 10 bases and J by 7 bases. This CDR3 region has 14 residues. Per germline, CDR1 SEHNR and CDR2 FQNEAQ (reference sequence).

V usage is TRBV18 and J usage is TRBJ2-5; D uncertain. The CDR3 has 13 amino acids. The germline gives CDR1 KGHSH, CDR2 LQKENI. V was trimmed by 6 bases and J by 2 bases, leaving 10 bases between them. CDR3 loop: CASSPTLQETQYF. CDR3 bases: TGTGCCAGCTCGCCGACATTACAAGAGACCCAGTACTTC. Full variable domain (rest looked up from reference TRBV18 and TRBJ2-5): NAGVMQNPRHLVRRRGQEARLRCSPMKGHSHVYWYRQLPEEGLKFMVYLQKENIIDESGMPKERFSAEFPKEGPSILRIQQVVRGDSAAYFCASSPTLQETQYFGPGTRLLVL.

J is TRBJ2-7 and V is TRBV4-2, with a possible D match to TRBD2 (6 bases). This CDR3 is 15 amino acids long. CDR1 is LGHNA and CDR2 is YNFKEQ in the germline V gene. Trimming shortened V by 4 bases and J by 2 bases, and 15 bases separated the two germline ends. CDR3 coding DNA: TGTGCCAGCAGCCCAGGGACGGGCGGGACCTACGAGCAGTACTTC. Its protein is CASSPGTGGTYEQYF.

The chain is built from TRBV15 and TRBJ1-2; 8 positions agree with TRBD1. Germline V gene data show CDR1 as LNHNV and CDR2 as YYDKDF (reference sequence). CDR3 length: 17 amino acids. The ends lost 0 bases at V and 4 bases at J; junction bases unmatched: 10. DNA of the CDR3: TGTGCCACCAGCAGAGATGACAGGGGATCAGCGGGCTATGGCTACACCTTC. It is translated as CATSRDDRGSAGYGYTF.

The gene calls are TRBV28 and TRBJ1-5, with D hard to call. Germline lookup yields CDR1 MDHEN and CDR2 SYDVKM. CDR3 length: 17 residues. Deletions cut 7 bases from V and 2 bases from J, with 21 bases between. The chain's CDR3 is CASTPPRGSKGNQPQHF. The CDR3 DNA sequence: TGTGCCAGCACCCCACCTAGAGGATCGAAGGGCAATCAGCCCCAGCATTTT. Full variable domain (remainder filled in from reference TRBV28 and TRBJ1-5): DVKVTQSSRYLVKRTGEKVFLECVQDMDHENMFWYRQDPGLGLRLIYFSYDVKMKEKGDIPEGYSVSREKKERFSLILESASTNQTSMYLCASTPPRGSKGNQPQHFGDGTRLSIL.

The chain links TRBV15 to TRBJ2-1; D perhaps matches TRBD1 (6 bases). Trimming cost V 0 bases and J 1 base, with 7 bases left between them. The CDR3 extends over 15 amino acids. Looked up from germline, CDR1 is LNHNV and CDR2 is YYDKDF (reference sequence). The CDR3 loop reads CATSRDGQSYNEQFF. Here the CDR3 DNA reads TGTGCCACCAGCAGAGACGGACAGTCCTACAATGAGCAGTTCTTC.

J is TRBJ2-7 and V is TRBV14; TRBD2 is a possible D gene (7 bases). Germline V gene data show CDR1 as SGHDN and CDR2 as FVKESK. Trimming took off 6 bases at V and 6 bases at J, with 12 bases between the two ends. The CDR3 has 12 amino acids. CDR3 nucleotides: TGTGCCAGCAGTCCCGGGGGGCTCGAGCAGTACTTC. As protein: CASSPGGLEQYF.

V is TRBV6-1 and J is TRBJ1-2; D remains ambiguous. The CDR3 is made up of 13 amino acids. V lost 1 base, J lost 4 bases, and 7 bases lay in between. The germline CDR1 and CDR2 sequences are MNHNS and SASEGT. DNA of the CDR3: TGTGCCAGCAGTGAAGGGGAGTTCTATGGCTACACCTTC. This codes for CASSEGEFYGYTF.

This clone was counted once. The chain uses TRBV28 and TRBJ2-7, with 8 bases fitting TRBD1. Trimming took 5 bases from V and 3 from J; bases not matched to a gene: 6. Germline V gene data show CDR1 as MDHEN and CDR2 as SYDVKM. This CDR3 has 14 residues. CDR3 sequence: CASSQPGQVYEQYF. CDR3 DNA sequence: TGTGCCAGCAGTCAGCCGGGACAGGTCTACGAGCAGTACTTC.

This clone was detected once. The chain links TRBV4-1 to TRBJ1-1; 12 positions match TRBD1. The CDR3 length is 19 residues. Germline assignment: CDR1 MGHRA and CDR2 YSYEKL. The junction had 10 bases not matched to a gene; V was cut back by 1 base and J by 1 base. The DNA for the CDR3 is TGCGCCAGCAGCCAAGTCTTAATCCGGGACAGGGGGCCGAACACTGAAGCTTTCTTT. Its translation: CASSQVLIRDRGPNTEAFF.

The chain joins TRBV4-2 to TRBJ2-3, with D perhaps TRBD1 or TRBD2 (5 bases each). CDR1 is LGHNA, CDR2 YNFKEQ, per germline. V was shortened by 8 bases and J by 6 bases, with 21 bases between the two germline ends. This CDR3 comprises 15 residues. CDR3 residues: CASRSHGTTTDTQYF. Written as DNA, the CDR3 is TGTGCCAGCCGCAGCCACGGGACCACAACCGATACGCAGTATTTT.

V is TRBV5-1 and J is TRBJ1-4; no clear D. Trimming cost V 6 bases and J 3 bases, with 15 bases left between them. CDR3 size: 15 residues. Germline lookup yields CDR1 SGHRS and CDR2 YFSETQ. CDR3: CASTFGPGANEKLFF. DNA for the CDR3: TGCGCCAGCACCTTCGGGCCCGGGGCTAATGAAAAACTGTTTTTT.